What follows are 10 T cell receptor beta chains derived from one specimen sequenced in a study of regulatory T cells in long-lasting Graves disease. Time point given: newly diagnosed GD, antithyroid drugs for less than 3 months. PBMC-extracted RNA yielded the TCR library. To make TCR beta libraries, researchers used iRepertoire HTBI primers and Arm-PCR of CDR3 regions. One entry per CDR3 protein, called by TCRdb with MiXCR from the multiplex PCR reads. Of 400,000 to 500,000 distinct CDR3 sequences listed, around 14% were seen once; the top ten hold 16%. The sample also formed part of further work on T cells in Graves' hyperthyroidism and ophthalmopathy.

Sequencing was performed on peripheral blood mononuclear cells (PBMCs), taken at new diagnosis, from a patient treated with antithyroid drugs. The receptors were gathered from a woman in her 30s with Graves disease.

The V gene is TRBV6-1, the J gene TRBJ1-1, with D perhaps TRBD1 (6 bases). Trimming removed 6 bases at V and 5 bases at J, with 10 bases between. Germline V gives CDR1 MNHNS, CDR2 SASEGT. The CDR3 is made up of 12 amino acids. The CDR3 nucleotides read TGTGCCAGCAGGGGGGCCGGAACTGAAGCTTTCTTT. Amino acids: CASRGAGTEAFF.

This clonotype has just a few counts. The J gene is TRBJ2-7, the V gene TRBV20-1; a possible D gene is TRBD2 (6 bases). Trimming took 4 bases from V and 0 from J, leaving 16 bases between them. This CDR3 has 15 residues. Germline loops: CDR1 DFQATT, CDR2 SNEGSKA (reference sequence). CDR3 amino acids: CSATSGSGHSYEQYF. DNA of the CDR3: TGCAGTGCTACGTCGGGTAGCGGACACTCCTACGAGCAGTACTTC.

This clonotype has a count of ten or more. The V call is TRBV30, the J call TRBJ2-5; D is uncertain. Germline-derived CDR1 and CDR2 are GTSNPN and SVGIG (reference sequence). The CDR3 totals 13 residues. Trimming stripped 5 bases from V and 1 base from J, with 11 bases between. This CDR3 reads CAWGSATQETQYF. CDR3 bases: TGTGCCTGGGGAAGCGCGACCCAAGAGACCCAGTACTTC.

This clonotype was detected only a few times. The CDR3 DNA reads TGCGCCAGCAGCCAAGATCTCACTCGAGGCAGAGTGCTGTTTTTT. This codes for CASSQDLTRGRVLFF. The chain carries TRBV4-1 and TRBJ2-2, with D hard to call. V lost 0 bases and J 13 bases, leaving 18 bases between the germline ends. The germline V gene encodes CDR1 MGHRA and CDR2 YSYEKL. The CDR3 covers 15 residues.

There are a few counts of this clonotype. This chain links TRBV20-1 with TRBJ1-5, with D perhaps matching TRBD1 (6 bases). Germline loops: CDR1 DFQATT, CDR2 SNEGSKA (reference sequence). This CDR3 has 13 amino acids. V gave up 3 bases and J gave up 4 bases, with 10 bases separating them. The CDR3 sequence: CSARSQGNQPQHF. CDR3 in DNA: TGCAGTGCTAGGAGTCAGGGGAATCAGCCCCAGCATTTT.

This clonotype has more than one count but fewer than ten. V and J are TRBV7-9 and TRBJ2-1; 12 bases map to TRBD2. Germline V gene data show CDR1 as SEHNR and CDR2 as FQNEAQ (reference sequence). Unmatched junction bases numbered 12, after V lost 8 bases and J lost 10 bases. The CDR3 totals 15 residues. The CDR3 region has the DNA TGTGCCAGCCGGGGAGCTAGCGGGAGGGAAGGCGAGCAGTTCTTC. This sequence encodes CASRGASGREGEQFF. The full variable domain, in which reference TRBV7-9 and TRBJ2-1 provide the parts outside the CDR3, is DTGVSQNPRHKITKRGQNVTFRCDPISEHNRLYWYRQTLGQGPEFLTYFQNEAQLEKSRLLSDRFSAERPKGSFSTLEIQRTEQGDSAMYLCASRGASGREGEQFFGPGTRLTVL.

This clonotype was recorded at least ten times. This chain connects TRBV18 to TRBJ2-3, with D tentatively TRBD2 (6 bases). The CDR3 consists of 16 residues. Trimming shortened V by 2 bases and J by 6 bases, and 18 bases separated the two germline ends. CDR1 and CDR2 (germline): KGHSH, LQKENI. DNA for the CDR3: TGTGCCAGCTCACCAACAACGGGACTTGCCTCCGATACGCAGTATTTT. Translating it yields CASSPTTGLASDTQYF.

This clonotype was found many times. The chain couples TRBV4-1 to TRBJ2-1; TRBD2 is a possible D gene (5 bases). The germline V and J ends were trimmed by 1 base and 6 bases, with 13 bases remaining between them. CDR1 is MGHRA, CDR2 YSYEKL, per germline. The CDR3 spans 15 residues. The CDR3 loop reads CASSQVRGRSNEQFF. CDR3 sequence (DNA): TGCGCCAGCAGCCAAGTTCGAGGGAGAAGCAATGAGCAGTTCTTC.

Note on this clonotype: The junction does not match germline at one end; this may be a read error. V usage is TRBV20-1 and J usage is TRBJ2-7; tentatively, D is TRBD2 (6 bases). The CDR3 extends over 13 amino acids. Germline V gene sequence: CDR1 DFQATT, CDR2 SNEGSKA (reference sequence). CDR3 nucleotide sequence: TGCAATGCTAGCCAGCCGGGAGTCTACGAGCAGTACTTC. Translating it yields CNASQPGVYEQYF.

In regard to this clonotype: A read error may account for a junction end that differs from germline. The chain uses TRBV6-1 and TRBJ2-1; TRBD2 matches at 9 bases. The germline V gene encodes CDR1 MNHNS and CDR2 SASEGT. CDR3 size: 18 residues. The CDR3 nucleotides read TGTGCCTGCAGTGAAGCTCTGGTTAGCGGGAGCTTATACAATGAGCAGTTCTTC. Protein product: CACSEALVSGSLYNEQFF.